A single sample gave rise to the 26 T cell receptor beta chains below, sequenced in a study of immune evolution from preneoplasia to lung adenocarcinoma. Data came from immunoSEQ multiplex PCR; TCRdb stores just in-frame clones and leaves some out. The data contain approximately 2,000 clones, 82% of them seen just once; the ten biggest clones take up roughly 9.6%. Sequencing was carried out using FFPE adjacent normal lung tissue. The receptors were sampled from a person in their 70s with lung adenocarcinoma.

The chain combines TRBV5-1 with TRBJ1-1; the match to TRBD1 covers 8 bases. The V gene end was trimmed by 5 bases and the J gene end by 1 base; junction bases not matched to a gene: 7. Per the germline V gene, CDR1 is SGHRS and CDR2 is YFSETQ. CDR3 length: 15 residues. The DNA for the CDR3 is TGCGCCAGCAGTCCCTCCGGGACAGGGAACACTGAAGCTTTCTTT. It encodes CASSPSGTGNTEAFF.

This chain uses TRBV4-1 with TRBJ2-5, with D maybe TRBD2 (5 bases). V was pared by 1 base and J by 9 bases, with 9 bases between. CDR1 is MGHRA and CDR2 is YSYEKL in the germline V gene. This CDR3 region has 12 residues. The chain's CDR3 is CASSQGTSPQYF. CDR3 nucleotide sequence: TGCGCCAGCAGCCAAGGAACTAGTCCCCAGTACTTC.

The V and J genes are TRBV7-2 and TRBJ2-3, with a weak D call TRBD2 (5 bases). Looked up from germline, CDR1 is SGHTA and CDR2 is FQGNSA. The CDR3 is 17 amino acids. V gave up 2 bases and J gave up 5 bases, with 20 bases separating them. CDR3 protein: CASSLQIGRRVGDTQYF. The CDR3 DNA is TGTGCCAGCAGCTTACAGATTGGACGGCGGGTCGGAGATACGCAGTATTTT.

The J gene is TRBJ2-7, the V gene TRBV27; 10 bases fit TRBD1. Trimming removed 5 bases from V and 2 bases from J; junction bases left unmatched: 12. The CDR3 has 17 residues. Germline CDR1 MNHEY, CDR2 SMNVEV (reference sequence). In DNA form, the CDR3 reads TGTGCCAGCAGTCCAGGGGGGACAGGGGACTTTACCTACGAGCAGTACTTC. This encodes CASSPGGTGDFTYEQYF.

The V call is TRBV7-2, the J call TRBJ2-7, with D perhaps TRBD2 (7 bases). The CDR3 totals 14 residues. Germline V gene lookup returns CDR1 SGHTA and CDR2 FQGNSA. Trimming pared 3 bases from V and 1 base from J, leaving 10 bases between. Written as DNA, the CDR3 is TGTGCCAGCAGCTTTAGGGGGGGGTCCTACGAGCAGTACTTC. It encodes CASSFRGGSYEQYF.

J is TRBJ2-3 and V is TRBV4-2; possibly TRBD1 for D (6 bases). Trimming removed 0 bases from V and 1 base from J, with 8 bases in between. Germline values: CDR1 LGHNA, CDR2 YNFKEQ. The CDR3 length is 15 residues. The CDR3 DNA follows: TGTGCCAGCAGCCAAGAGGGACATGGCACAGATACGCAGTATTTT. Encoded protein: CASSQEGHGTDTQYF.

The chain couples TRBV4-3 to TRBJ2-1; D might be TRBD2 (6 bases). This CDR3 has 14 amino acids. Germline values: CDR1 LGHNA, CDR2 YSLEER. Trimming left V 1 base short and J 9 bases short, with 13 bases between. The CDR3: CASSQGARGGEQFF. For the CDR3, the DNA is TGCGCCAGCAGCCAAGGGGCTAGGGGAGGTGAGCAGTTCTTC.

This clone was recorded only once. This chain uses TRBV7-2 with TRBJ1-5, with D perhaps TRBD1 (6 bases). Trimming took 4 bases from V and 0 from J, leaving 16 bases between them. This CDR3 region has 17 residues. Germline V CDR1 and CDR2: SGHTA, FQGNSA. The CDR3: CASSSSWGQYSNQPQHF. DNA of the CDR3: TGTGCCAGCAGCTCCTCCTGGGGGCAGTATAGCAATCAGCCCCAGCATTTT.

The V and J genes are TRBV30 and TRBJ2-1; 12 nucleotides match TRBD2. The CDR3 length is 19 residues. Germline trimming cut 3 bases from V and 4 bases from J; bases unmatched to any gene: 16. Germline V CDR1 and CDR2: GTSNPN, SVGIG (reference sequence). CDR3 region: CAWSQGLAGHYSMYNEQFF. CDR3 sequence (DNA): TGTGCCTGGAGCCAGGGACTAGCGGGCCACTATTCCATGTACAATGAGCAGTTCTTC.

The chain employs TRBV5-1 and TRBJ2-6; D not resolved. V lost 4 bases, J lost 0 bases, and 8 bases lay in between. The CDR3 extends over 15 amino acids. Germline V gene data show CDR1 as SGHRS and CDR2 as YFSETQ. CDR3 DNA sequence: TGCGCCAGCAGCCCAACAGTCTCTGGGGCCAACGTCCTGACTTTC. Translation: CASSPTVSGANVLTF.

V gene TRBV4-3 combines with J gene TRBJ1-5, with a weak D call TRBD1 (5 bases). CDR1 is LGHNA and CDR2 is YSLEER in the germline V gene. The V end lost 0 bases, the J end lost 6 bases, and 12 bases lay between the germline ends. The CDR3 is 15 amino acids. The CDR3 DNA follows: TGCGCCAGCAGCCAAGATCGGGGGAGCGGTCAGCCCCAGCATTTT. Protein sequence: CASSQDRGSGQPQHF.

The V and J genes are TRBV7-6 and TRBJ2-6; 9 bases line up with TRBD2. This CDR3 has 17 amino acids. CDR1 and CDR2 from the germline V gene are SGHVS and FNYEAQ. The J segment lost 0 bases and the V segment lost 3 bases, leaving 3 bases of the junction unmatched. As DNA, the CDR3 is TGTGCCAGCAGCTTTACTAGCGGGCACTCTGGGGCCAACGTCCTGACTTTC. This encodes CASSFTSGHSGANVLTF.

This clone has just one count. The rearrangement joins TRBV19 to TRBJ2-7; 8 positions match TRBD1. Germline lookup yields CDR1 LNHDA and CDR2 SQIVND (reference sequence). The CDR3 runs 13 residues. J lost 6 bases, V lost 4 bases, and 5 bases had no gene match. Here the CDR3 reads CASSTTTGGEQYF. CDR3 coding DNA: TGTGCCAGTAGTACCACCACAGGGGGCGAGCAGTACTTC.

V is TRBV29-1 and J is TRBJ2-3, with 11 nucleotides matching TRBD1. Trimming cost V 8 bases and J 4 bases; bases outside gene matches: 5. The germline V gene has CDR1 SQVTM and CDR2 ANQGSEA. The CDR3 has 13 amino acids. The CDR3 sequence: CSLPGQGADTQYF. The CDR3 DNA is TGCAGCTTACCGGGACAGGGGGCAGATACGCAGTATTTT.

V is TRBV20-1 and J is TRBJ2-7; no clear D gene. Germline values: CDR1 DFQATT, CDR2 SNEGSKA (reference sequence). This CDR3 is 11 amino acids long. V lost 5 bases to trimming and J lost 2 bases, with 7 bases between them. The CDR3 nucleotides read TGCAGTGCTCCGTGGCCCTACGAGCAGTACTTC. It yields the protein CSAPWPYEQYF.

The V and J genes are TRBV6-4 and TRBJ2-7; D gene unclear. Germline V gene data show CDR1 as MRHNA and CDR2 as SNTAGT. There are 13 residues in the CDR3. V dropped 3 bases and J dropped 6 bases, with 12 bases sitting between them. In nucleotides, the CDR3 is TGTGCCAGCAGTGAAAGTTACTTATCCGAGCAGTACTTC. The encoded protein is CASSESYLSEQYF.

The V gene is TRBV18, the J gene TRBJ1-2; 8 nucleotides line up with TRBD1. The ends lost 3 bases at V and 8 bases at J; junction bases unmatched: 5. The CDR3 totals 13 residues. Germline V gene data show CDR1 as KGHSH and CDR2 as LQKENI. CDR3 coding DNA: TGTGCCAGCTCACCGCAGGGGGCCGACGGCTACACCTTC. Amino acids: CASSPQGADGYTF.

The chain is built from TRBV30 and TRBJ2-4, with D maybe TRBD1 (5 bases). Germline assignment: CDR1 GTSNPN and CDR2 SVGIG (reference sequence). Trimming took 0 bases from V and 3 from J, leaving 6 bases between them. This CDR3 region has 13 residues. The CDR3, as DNA: TGTGCCTGGAGTGTGCAGGGCAAAAACATTCAGTACTTC. Protein sequence: CAWSVQGKNIQYF. Together with reference TRBV30 and TRBJ2-4, the CDR3 gives the full variable domain: SQTIHQWPATLVQPVGSPLSLECTVEGTSNPNLYWYRQAAGRGLQLLFYSVGIGQISSEVPQNLSASRPQDRQFILSSKKLLLSDSGFYLCAWSVQGKNIQYFGAGTRLSVL.

This chain uses TRBV7-6 with TRBJ1-1; D call uncertain. Germline V CDR1 and CDR2: SGHVS, FNYEAQ. This CDR3 spans 15 amino acids. V was cut by 1 base and J by 0 bases, with 9 bases left in between. The CDR3 nucleotides read TGTGCCAGCAGCTTAGGTTCCAATATGAACACTGAAGCTTTCTTT. This sequence encodes CASSLGSNMNTEAFF.

The chain uses TRBV11-2 and TRBJ2-2; D remains ambiguous. Germline V lookup: CDR1 SGHAT, CDR2 FQNNGV. V lost 7 bases to trimming and J lost 1 base, with 13 bases between them. The CDR3 length is 15 residues. The CDR3 loop reads CASTSSRQNTGELFF. The CDR3 nucleotides read TGTGCCAGCACCTCCAGCAGACAGAACACCGGGGAGCTGTTTTTT. The whole variable domain, filled in from reference TRBV11-2 and TRBJ2-2, reads EAGVAQSPRYKIIEKRQSVAFWCNPISGHATLYWYQQILGQGPKLLIQFQNNGVVDDSQLPKDRFSAERLKGVDSTLKIQPAKLEDSAVYLCASTSSRQNTGELFFGEGSRLTVL.

The genes are TRBV4-2 and TRBJ1-3, with D tentatively TRBD1 (6 bases). Trimming took off 2 bases at V and 0 bases at J, with 11 bases between the two ends. This CDR3 has 16 residues. Germline CDR1 is LGHNA and CDR2 is YNFKEQ. In DNA form, the CDR3 reads TGTGCCAGCAGCCAAAATACAGGGAACTCTGGAAACACCATATATTTT. As protein: CASSQNTGNSGNTIYF.

The V call is TRBV5-1, the J call TRBJ2-3; 7 bases are a match to TRBD1. The length of the CDR3 is 17 residues. Germline CDR1 is SGHRS and CDR2 is YFSETQ. With 1 base clipped from V and 0 bases from J, the junction kept 8 bases outside the gene matches. The CDR3 coding sequence is TGCGCCAGCAGCTTGCCCGTAGGGACAGCTAGCACAGATACGCAGTATTTT. It specifies CASSLPVGTASTDTQYF.

Worth noting for this clone: The germline gene is not matched at one end of the junction; a read error may be the cause. The rearrangement joins TRBV7-7 to TRBJ2-5; the D gene is possibly TRBD1 (6 bases). This CDR3 spans 15 amino acids. CDR1 is SSHAT, CDR2 FNYEAQ, per germline (reference sequence). The CDR3 loop is CASSLDLSQGETQYF. The DNA of the CDR3 is TGTGCTAGCAGCTTAGACTTGTCCCAGGGGGAGACCCAGTACTTC.

This clone qualifies as large (0.1 to 1%). The CDR3 DNA is TGTGCCAGCAGGCGGGGGACTGGGGCCAACGTCCTGACTTTC. It translates to CASRRGTGANVLTF. The chain employs TRBV2 and TRBJ2-6; TRBD2 agrees at 7 bases. The CDR3 extends over 14 amino acids. J gave up 2 bases and V 6 bases, and 1 base lay outside the gene matches. Per the germline V gene, CDR1 is SNHLY and CDR2 is FYNNEI.

The V and J genes are TRBV11-2 and TRBJ2-5; 8 nucleotides agree with TRBD1. The germline V gene has CDR1 SGHAT and CDR2 FQNNGV. J gave up 8 bases and V 6 bases, and 8 bases lay outside the gene matches. CDR3 size: 13 residues. CDR3 nucleotide sequence: TGTGCCAGCAGTCTAGGACAGGGAGGTACCCAGTACTTC. The encoded protein is CASSLGQGGTQYF.

The chain recombines TRBV4-1 with TRBJ1-1; D gene uncertain. Germline values: CDR1 MGHRA, CDR2 YSYEKL. The CDR3 consists of 14 residues. The V end lost 2 bases, the J end lost 2 bases, and 9 bases lay between the germline ends. The CDR3 region has the DNA TGCGCCAGCAGCCAACCCCTGATAAACACTGAAGCTTTCTTT. Protein product: CASSQPLINTEAFF.